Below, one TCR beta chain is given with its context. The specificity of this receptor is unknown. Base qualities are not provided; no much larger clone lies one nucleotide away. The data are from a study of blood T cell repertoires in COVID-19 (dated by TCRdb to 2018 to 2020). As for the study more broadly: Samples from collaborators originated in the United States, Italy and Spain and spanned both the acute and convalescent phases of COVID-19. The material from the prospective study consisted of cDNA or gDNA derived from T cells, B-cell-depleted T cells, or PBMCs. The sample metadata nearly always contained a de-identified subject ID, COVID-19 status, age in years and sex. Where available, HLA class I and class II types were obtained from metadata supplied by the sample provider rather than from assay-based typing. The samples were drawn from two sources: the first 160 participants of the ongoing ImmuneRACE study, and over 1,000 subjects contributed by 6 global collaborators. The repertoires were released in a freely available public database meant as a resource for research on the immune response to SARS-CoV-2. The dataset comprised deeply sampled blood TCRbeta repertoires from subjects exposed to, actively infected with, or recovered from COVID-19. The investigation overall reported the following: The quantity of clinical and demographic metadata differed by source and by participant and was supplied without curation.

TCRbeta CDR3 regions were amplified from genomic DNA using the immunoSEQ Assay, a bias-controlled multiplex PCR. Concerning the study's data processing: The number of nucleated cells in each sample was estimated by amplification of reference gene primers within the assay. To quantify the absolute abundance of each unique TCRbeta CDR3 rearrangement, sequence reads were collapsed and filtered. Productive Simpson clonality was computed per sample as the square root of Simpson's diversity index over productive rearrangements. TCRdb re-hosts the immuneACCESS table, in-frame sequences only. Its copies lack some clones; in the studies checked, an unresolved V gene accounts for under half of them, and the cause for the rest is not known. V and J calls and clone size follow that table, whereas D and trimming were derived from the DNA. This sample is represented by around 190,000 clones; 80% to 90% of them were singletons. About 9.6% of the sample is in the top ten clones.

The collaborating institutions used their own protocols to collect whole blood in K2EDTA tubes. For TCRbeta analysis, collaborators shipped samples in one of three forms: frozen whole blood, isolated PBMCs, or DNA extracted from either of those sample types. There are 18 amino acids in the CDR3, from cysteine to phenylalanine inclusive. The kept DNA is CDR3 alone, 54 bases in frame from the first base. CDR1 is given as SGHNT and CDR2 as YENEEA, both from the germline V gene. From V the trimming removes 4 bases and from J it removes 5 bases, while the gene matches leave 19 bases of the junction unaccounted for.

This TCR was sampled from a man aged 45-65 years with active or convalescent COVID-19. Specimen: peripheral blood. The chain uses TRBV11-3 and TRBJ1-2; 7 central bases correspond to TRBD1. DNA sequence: TGTGCCAGCAGCTGGAAGGTAAAAAGGACGACAGGGCTGTATGGCTACACCTTC. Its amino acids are CASSWKVKRTTGLYGYTF.